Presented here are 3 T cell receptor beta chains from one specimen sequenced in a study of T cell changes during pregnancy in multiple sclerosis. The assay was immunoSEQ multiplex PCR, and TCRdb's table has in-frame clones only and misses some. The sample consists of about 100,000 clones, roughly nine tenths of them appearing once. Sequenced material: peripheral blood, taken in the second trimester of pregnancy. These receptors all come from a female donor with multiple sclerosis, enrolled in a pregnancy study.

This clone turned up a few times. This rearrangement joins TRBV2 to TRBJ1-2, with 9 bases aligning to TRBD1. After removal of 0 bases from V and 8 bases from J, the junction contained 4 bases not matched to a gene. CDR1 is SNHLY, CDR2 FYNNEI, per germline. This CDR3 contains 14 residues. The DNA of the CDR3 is TGTGCCAGCAGTGAAGCGGTGACAGGGGGGGGCTACACCTTC. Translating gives CASSEAVTGGGYTF. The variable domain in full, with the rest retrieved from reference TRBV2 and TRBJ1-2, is EPEVTQTPSHQVTQMGQEVILRCVPISNHLYFYWYRQILGQKVEFLVSFYNNEISEKSEIFDDQFSVERPDGSNFTLKIRSTKLEDSAMYFCASSEAVTGGGYTFGSGTRLTVV.

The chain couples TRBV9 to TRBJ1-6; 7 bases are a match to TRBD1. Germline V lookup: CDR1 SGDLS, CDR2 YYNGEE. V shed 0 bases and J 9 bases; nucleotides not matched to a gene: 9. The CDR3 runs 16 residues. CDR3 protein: CASSVGPRQGSSPLHF. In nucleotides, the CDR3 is TGTGCCAGCAGCGTAGGTCCGAGACAGGGAAGTTCACCCCTCCACTTT.

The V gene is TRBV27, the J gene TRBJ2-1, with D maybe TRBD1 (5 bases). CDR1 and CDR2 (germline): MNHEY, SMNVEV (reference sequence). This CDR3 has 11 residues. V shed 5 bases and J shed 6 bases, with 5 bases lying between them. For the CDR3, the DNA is TGTGCCAGCAGTAGGGGCAATGAGCAGTTCTTC. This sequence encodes CASSRGNEQFF.